This entry lists 22 T cell receptor beta chains sequenced from one sample in a study of follicular helper T cells after annual influenza vaccination. Sequencing used immunoSEQ multiplex PCR; TCRdb keeps in-frame clones, though not all of them. The sample has 4,000 to 5,500 clones; about 83% are singletons. Time point described: 2015-2016 season, 7 days after influenza vaccination. This sample comprised CXCR5+ CD38- circulating T follicular helper cells from blood, obtained 7 days after influenza vaccination. Subset specified: circulating Tfh, non-naive CD4+CXCR5+PD-1+ (ICOS+CD38+ or ICOS-CD38-). All receptors come from an adult who received the influenza vaccine.

V and J are TRBV10-3 and TRBJ2-7, with 10 bases fitting TRBD2. The CDR3 totals 15 residues. CDR1 is ENHRY, CDR2 SYGVKD, per germline. The junction had 9 bases not matched to a gene; V was cut back by 4 bases and J by 6 bases. DNA for the CDR3: TGTGCCATCAGTGCCAGCGGGGGGGCCTTTGGCGAGCAGTACTTC. Protein: CAISASGGAFGEQYF.

The rearrangement joins TRBV10-3 to TRBJ1-4; D may be TRBD1 (5 bases). Germline assignment: CDR1 ENHRY and CDR2 SYGVKD. V was clipped by 10 bases and J by 5 bases, with 17 bases between them. The CDR3 is 14 amino acids. The CDR3 DNA sequence: TGTGCCACTAATAGGGACGGGGGAAATGAAAAACTGTTTTTT. It yields the protein CATNRDGGNEKLFF.

The rearrangement joins TRBV4-2 to TRBJ1-2; TRBD1 is a possible D gene (6 bases). The CDR3 sequence is 16 residues long. Trimming shortened V by 0 bases and J by 4 bases, and 15 bases separated the two germline ends. Germline CDR1 reads LGHNA; CDR2 reads YNFKEQ. In DNA, the CDR3 is TGTGCCAGCAGCCAAGATACCGGACAGAAGGTCTATGGCTACACCTTC. Its translation: CASSQDTGQKVYGYTF.

The J gene is TRBJ2-3, the V gene TRBV12-5; D is undetermined. V was cut by 0 bases and J by 1 base, with 2 bases left in between. CDR1 and CDR2 from the germline V gene are LGHNT and FRNRAP. The CDR3 has 13 residues. CDR3 loop: CASGLVGTDTQYF. The CDR3 DNA is TGTGCTAGTGGTTTGGTGGGCACAGATACGCAGTATTTT.

The V and J genes are TRBV5-4 and TRBJ2-2; 9 bases align to TRBD1. Germline V gene sequence: CDR1 SGHNT, CDR2 YYREEE (reference sequence). The trim removed 5 bases at V and 7 bases at J, leaving 9 bases unmatched. The CDR3 has 15 residues. This CDR3 reads CASRSATGGVGELFF. The DNA of the CDR3 is TGTGCCAGCAGATCGGCCACAGGGGGCGTCGGGGAGCTGTTTTTT.

A few counts support this clone. The J gene is TRBJ2-3, the V gene TRBV6-4, with TRBD2 matching 10 bases. Germline-derived CDR1 and CDR2 are MRHNA and SNTAGT. J was trimmed by 4 bases and V by 5 bases; bases with no gene match: 6. The CDR3 is 15 residues long. The CDR3 nucleotides are TGTGCCAGCAGTTTAGCGGGGGGTTCCTCAGATACGCAGTATTTT. This sequence encodes CASSLAGGSSDTQYF.

The chain carries TRBV5-4 and TRBJ2-7; D may match TRBD1 or TRBD2 (5 bases each). CDR3 length: 16 residues. Trimming stripped 0 bases from V and 4 bases from J, with 17 bases between. Germline loops: CDR1 SGHNT, CDR2 YYREEE (reference sequence). The CDR3 DNA is TGTGCCAGCAGCTTGGGGAAGGGGAGTGGGTCATACGAGCAGTACTTC. Its translation: CASSLGKGSGSYEQYF. Looking up the rest from reference TRBV5-4 and TRBJ2-7 gives the full variable domain: ETGVTQSPTHLIKTRGQQVTLRCSSQSGHNTVSWYQQALGQGPQFIFQYYREEENGRGNFPPRFSGLQFPNYSSELNVNALELDDSALYLCASSLGKGSGSYEQYFGPGTRLTVT.

This clone was seen a few times. The V call is TRBV7-9, the J call TRBJ2-7; weak D call: TRBD1 (6 bases). Germline assignment: CDR1 SEHNR and CDR2 FQNEAQ (reference sequence). Trimming took off 8 bases at V and 0 bases at J, with 14 bases between the two ends. The CDR3 length is 14 residues. CDR3 region: CASRSRDNSYEQYF. The CDR3 DNA reads as TGTGCCAGCCGGAGCCGGGACAACTCCTACGAGCAGTACTTC.

Notes on this clone: The sample has other DNA sequences that encode this CDR3 too. CDR3 bases: TGTGCCAGCAGCCGAACCCTAAGCGGGGGGAGCTCCTACGAGCAGTACTTC. This sequence encodes CASSRTLSGGSSYEQYF. The V gene is TRBV7-2, the J gene TRBJ2-7; 9 bases agree with TRBD2. The CDR3 consists of 17 residues. V gave up 5 bases and J gave up 0 bases; unmatched junction bases: 11. Germline CDR1 SGHTA, CDR2 FQGNSA.

V usage is TRBV18 and J usage is TRBJ1-4; D possibly corresponds to TRBD1 (5 bases). Germline assignment: CDR1 KGHSH and CDR2 LQKENI. This CDR3 is 13 amino acids long. The V end was cut by 6 bases, the J end by 8 bases, with 13 bases between. CDR3 nucleotide sequence: TGTGCCAGCTCTGGGACCCTGGACGAAAAACTGTTTTTT. It translates to CASSGTLDEKLFF.

This rearrangement joins TRBV25-1 to TRBJ2-6; 8 positions agree with TRBD1. The CDR3 covers 16 residues. J was trimmed by 2 bases and V by 4 bases; bases with no gene match: 4. CDR1 MGHDK and CDR2 SYGVNS come from the germline V gene. The CDR3 protein is CASSAAQGAGANVLTF. In DNA, the CDR3 is TGTGCCAGCAGTGCCGCACAGGGGGCTGGGGCCAACGTCCTGACTTTC.

The chain joins TRBV9 to TRBJ2-3; TRBD2 matches 9 bases. Germline CDR1 reads SGDLS; CDR2 reads YYNGEE. V was clipped by 2 bases and J by 2 bases; unmatched bases: 3. This CDR3 is built from 15 residues. The DNA for the CDR3 is TGTGCCAGCAGCGTGAGCGGGGGGTCCACAGATACGCAGTATTTT. Translated: CASSVSGGSTDTQYF.

This clone was detected a few times. V usage is TRBV25-1 and J usage is TRBJ1-1; D gene unclear. V lost 5 bases to trimming and J lost 0 bases, with 1 base between them. The germline CDR1 and CDR2 sequences are MGHDK and SYGVNS. The CDR3 has 11 amino acids. The CDR3 is CASSMNTEAFF. CDR3 DNA sequence: TGTGCCAGCAGTATGAACACTGAAGCTTTCTTT. Variable domain in full (rest from reference TRBV25-1 and TRBJ1-1): EADIYQTPRYLVIGTGKKITLECSQTMGHDKMYWYQQDPGMELHLIHYSYGVNSTEKGDLSSESTVSRIRTEHFPLTLESARPSHTSQYLCASSMNTEAFFGQGTRLTVV.

This rearrangement joins TRBV5-6 to TRBJ2-3; D might be TRBD2 (5 bases). The V end was cut by 2 bases, the J end by 1 base, with 11 bases between. Germline-derived CDR1 and CDR2 are SGHDT and YYEEEE. This CDR3 comprises 15 residues. CDR3 in DNA: TGTGCCAGCAGCTTTATAGGTAGCGGCACAGATACGCAGTATTTT. It yields the protein CASSFIGSGTDTQYF.

The J gene is TRBJ1-6, the V gene TRBV28, with TRBD1 identical over 10 bases. The CDR3 is made up of 15 amino acids. Germline V lookup: CDR1 MDHEN, CDR2 SYDVKM. Trimming cost V 4 bases and J 10 bases; bases outside gene matches: 7. CDR3 loop: CASSSPGQGLSPLHF. In DNA form, the CDR3 reads TGTGCCAGCAGTTCCCCGGGACAGGGGTTATCACCCCTCCACTTT.

This chain links TRBV7-2 with TRBJ1-4; TRBD1 is a possible D gene (5 bases). V shed 2 bases and J shed 4 bases, with 11 bases lying between them. The CDR3 has 15 residues. The germline V gene has CDR1 SGHTA and CDR2 FQGNSA. The CDR3 region has the DNA TGTGCCAGCAGCTTATTGAGTGGGGGTAATGAAAAACTGTTTTTT. It specifies CASSLLSGGNEKLFF.

The rearrangement uses TRBV6-5 and TRBJ2-7, with 8 positions matching TRBD1. Germline loops: CDR1 MNHEY, CDR2 SVGAGI. After removal of 2 bases from V and 2 bases from J, the junction contained 2 bases not matched to a gene. This CDR3 region has 14 residues. CDR3 sequence: CASSYGQGPYEQYF. CDR3 DNA sequence: TGTGCCAGCAGTTACGGACAGGGACCCTACGAGCAGTACTTC.

This chain uses TRBV11-3 with TRBJ2-7; D is uncertain. Trimming removed 3 bases from V and 2 bases from J, with 5 bases in between. Looked up from germline, CDR1 is SGHNT and CDR2 is YENEEA. There are 12 residues in the CDR3. CDR3 coding DNA: TGTGCCAGCAGCTTCGGACCCTACGAGCAGTACTTC. It specifies CASSFGPYEQYF.

The CDR3 DNA follows: TGTGCCAGTAGTACCCGGACAGCTGGAAACACCATATATTTT. Protein: CASSTRTAGNTIYF. The chain combines TRBV19 with TRBJ1-3; D perhaps matches TRBD1 (6 bases). The CDR3 has 14 amino acids. The germline V gene has CDR1 LNHDA and CDR2 SQIVND (reference sequence). V was cut by 4 bases and J by 2 bases, with 9 bases left in between.

This chain uses TRBV10-3 with TRBJ1-2, with 9 bases matching TRBD1. Germline V gene data show CDR1 as ENHRY and CDR2 as SYGVKD. V shed 4 bases, J shed 4 bases, and the junction held 7 bases outside the gene matches. This CDR3 is 15 amino acids long. The CDR3 nucleotides read TGTGCCATCAGTGGGAGGACAGGGGTGGCCTATGGCTACACCTTC. Translation: CAISGRTGVAYGYTF.

This chain uses TRBV21-1 with TRBJ2-5; the table's TRBD1 call for D was not verified on the DNA. TRBV21-1 is assigned pseudogene status. The CDR3 sequence is 11 residues long. The CDR3 region has the DNA TGTGCCAACGGGACAGGTCTAACCCAGTACTTC. It translates to CANGTGLTQYF.

This clone was seen just once. This rearrangement joins TRBV11-1 to TRBJ1-2; D is possibly TRBD1 (6 bases). The CDR3 has 14 residues. Germline V gene data show CDR1 as SGHAT and CDR2 as FQDESV (reference sequence). The ends were cut back, 1 base at V and 6 bases at J, with 12 bases in the middle. Written as DNA, the CDR3 is TGTGCCAGCAGCTTAGATGGAGGGGGACATGGCTACACCTTC. This sequence encodes CASSLDGGGHGYTF.